A single sample gave rise to the 4 T cell receptor beta chains below, sequenced in a study of shared T cell receptors in the human thymus (dated by TCRdb to the early 2020s). Library method: the immunoSEQ multiplex PCR assay. TCRdb limited this immuneACCESS table to in-frame rearrangements with V and J called. A share of clones is missing; checked studies link under half to unresolved V genes, and the rest is unexplained. The sample yields under 450,000 clones; approximately 95% were counted once. 0.015% to 0.025% of the sample comes from the top ten. Sequences were obtained from thymocytes. The source of these receptors is a human donor.

This rearrangement joins TRBV5-1 to TRBJ2-1; TRBD1 might be the D (5 bases). Germline V gene lookup returns CDR1 SGHRS and CDR2 YFSETQ. V dropped 0 bases and J dropped 3 bases, with 10 bases sitting between them. CDR3 length: 15 amino acids. The CDR3, as DNA: TGCGCCAGCAGCTTGGAGGGGTCCGGCTACAATGAGCAGTTCTTC. Translation gives CASSLEGSGYNEQFF.

The rearrangement joins TRBV10-3 to TRBJ1-4; perhaps TRBD1 as D (6 bases). With 3 bases removed from V and 8 bases from J, the gap between germline ends came to 13 bases. CDR1 is ENHRY, CDR2 SYGVKD, per germline. The CDR3 is made up of 14 amino acids. The CDR3 bases are TGTGCCATCAGTGATAAGGGGGTATACGAAAAACTGTTTTTT. The encoded protein is CAISDKGVYEKLFF.

The J gene is TRBJ2-1, the V gene TRBV4-3; no definite D call. Trimming left V 0 bases short and J 5 bases short, with 11 bases between. This CDR3 region has 15 residues. From germline, CDR1 is LGHNA and CDR2 YSLEER. Here the CDR3 DNA reads TGCGCCAGCAGCCAAGAACGCTACGGCCACAATGAGCAGTTCTTC. Translating it yields CASSQERYGHNEQFF.

The chain joins TRBV18 to TRBJ2-5, with 7 bases lining up with TRBD1. Germline V gives CDR1 KGHSH, CDR2 LQKENI. This CDR3 is 14 amino acids long. V gave up 1 base and J gave up 4 bases; unmatched junction bases: 3. In nucleotides, the CDR3 is TGTGCCAGCTCACCACGGACAGGAGGAGAGACCCAGTACTTC. It yields the protein CASSPRTGGETQYF.